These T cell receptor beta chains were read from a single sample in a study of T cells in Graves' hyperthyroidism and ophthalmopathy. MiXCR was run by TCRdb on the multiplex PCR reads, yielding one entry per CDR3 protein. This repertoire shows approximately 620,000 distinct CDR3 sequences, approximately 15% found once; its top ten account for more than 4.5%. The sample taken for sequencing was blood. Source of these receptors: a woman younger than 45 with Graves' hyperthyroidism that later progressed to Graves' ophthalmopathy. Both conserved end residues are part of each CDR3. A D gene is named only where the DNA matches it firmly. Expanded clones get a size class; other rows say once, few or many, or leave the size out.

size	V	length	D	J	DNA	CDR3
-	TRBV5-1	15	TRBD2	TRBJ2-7	TGCGCCAGCAGCTTTAGTCCTAGCGGCTCCTACGAGCAGTACTTC	CASSFSPSGSYEQYF
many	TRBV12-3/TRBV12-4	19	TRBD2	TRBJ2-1	TGTGCCAGCAGTTTCCCGCTAGCGGGAGGCAATCCCTACCGCGATGAGCAGTTCTTC	CASSFPLAGGNPYRDEQFF
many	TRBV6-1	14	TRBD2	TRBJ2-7	TGTGCCAGCAGAGAGCAGGGAGGGGACTACGAGCAGTACTTC	CASREQGGDYEQYF
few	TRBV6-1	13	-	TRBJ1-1	TGTGCCAGCGGGGGGGGGGCCAACACTGAAGCTTTCTTT	CASGGGANTEAFF
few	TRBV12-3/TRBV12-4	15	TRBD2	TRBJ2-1	TGTGCCAGCAGCTGGACTAGCGATAGAGGCAATGAGCAGTTCTTC	CASSWTSDRGNEQFF
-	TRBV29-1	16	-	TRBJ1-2	TGCAGCGTTCCCGACGGGGGTTACTATTCTAACTATGGCTACACCTTC	CSVPDGGYYSNYGYTF
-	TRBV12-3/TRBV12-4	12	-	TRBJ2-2	TGTGCAGACAGGAGGGGGGGCGGGGAGCTGTTTTTT	CADRRGGGELFF
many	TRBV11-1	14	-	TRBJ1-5	TGTGCCAGCAGCTTAGGTCCTCCCGGTGGGCCCCAGCATTTT	CASSLGPPGGPQHF
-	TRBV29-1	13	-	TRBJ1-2	TGCAGCGTTGGGGAGAACGCGGCCTATGGCTACACCTTC	CSVGENAAYGYTF
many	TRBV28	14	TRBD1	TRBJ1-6	TGTGCCAGCAGTCCCGGGACAGCCGAGCGTTCCCTCCACTTT	CASSPGTAERSLHF
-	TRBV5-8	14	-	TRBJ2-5	TGTGCCAGCAGCTTGGACAGGGCGCGAGAGACCCAGTACTTC	CASSLDRARETQYF
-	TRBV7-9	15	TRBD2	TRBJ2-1	TGTGCCAGCAGCTCGGGGACTAGCGGGAACGATGAGCAGTTCTTC	CASSSGTSGNDEQFF
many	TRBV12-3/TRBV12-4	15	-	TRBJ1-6	TGTGCCAGCAGTTTAACGATCTCCTATAATTCACCCCTCCACTTT	CASSLTISYNSPLHF
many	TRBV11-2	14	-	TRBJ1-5	TGTGCCAGCAGCTTATCCCCCGGGACTCAGCCCCAGCATTTT	CASSLSPGTQPQHF
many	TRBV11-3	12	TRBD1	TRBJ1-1	TGTGCCAGCAGCCTTGACAGGGGGCAAGCTTTCTTT	CASSLDRGQAFF
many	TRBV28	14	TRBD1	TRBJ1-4	TGTGCCAGCAGTCCTCCCACAGGGGAAGAAAAACTGTTTTTT	CASSPPTGEEKLFF
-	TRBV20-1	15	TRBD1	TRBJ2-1	TGCAGTGCTGGCGAGACAGGGGGCTCCTACAATGAGCAGTTCTTC	CSAGETGGSYNEQFF
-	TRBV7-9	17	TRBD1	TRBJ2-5	TGTGCCAGCTGTATAGTACAGGGGACACTTAGAGGAGAGACCCAGTACTTC	CASCIVQGTLRGETQYF
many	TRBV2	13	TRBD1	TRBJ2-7	TGTGCCAGCAGAGGACAGGGGATCTACGAGCAGTACTTC	CASRGQGIYEQYF